This entry lists 27 T cell receptor beta chains sequenced from one sample in a study of blood T cell repertoires in COVID-19. The data were produced by immunoSEQ multiplex PCR, yet TCRdb's version contains in-frame clones alone and is incomplete. The profile shows more than 110,000 clones, over 65% of them singletons. The sample comprised peripheral blood. The receptors were gathered from a woman of 80 years or more with active or convalescent COVID-19.

J is TRBJ2-7 and V is TRBV19, with D perhaps TRBD1 (7 bases). Between the trimmed V and J ends, which lost 1 base and 1 base, there was a span of 17 bases. CDR3 length: 17 amino acids. The germline V gene encodes CDR1 LNHDA and CDR2 SQIVND (reference sequence). Here the CDR3 reads CASSIGRGGSGSYEQYF. The CDR3 bases are TGTGCCAGTAGTATAGGTCGAGGGGGCAGCGGGTCCTACGAGCAGTACTTC.

The V gene is TRBV7-3, the J gene TRBJ1-1, with D possibly TRBD1 on 6 matching bases. V was pared by 5 bases and J by 5 bases, with 15 bases between. The CDR3 sequence is 14 residues long. Per germline, CDR1 SGHTA and CDR2 FQGTGA. In nucleotides, the CDR3 is TGTGCCAGCAGCCCCCTAGGGGGTACGACTGAAGCTTTCTTT. Amino acids: CASSPLGGTTEAFF.

Only a few counts were recorded for this clone. This chain connects TRBV5-1 to TRBJ2-5; unclear D gene. Germline assignment: CDR1 SGHRS and CDR2 YFSETQ. V was clipped by 3 bases and J by 4 bases, with 4 bases between them. This CDR3 contains 11 residues. CDR3 DNA sequence: TGCGCCAGCAGCTCGGGAGAGACCCAGTACTTC. It encodes CASSSGETQYF. Based on the CDR3 plus reference TRBV5-1 and TRBJ2-5, the full variable domain is KAGVTQTPRYLIKTRGQQVTLSCSPISGHRSVSWYQQTPGQGLQFLFEYFSETQRNKGNFPGRFSGRQFSNSRSEMNVSTLELGDSALYLCASSSGETQYFGPGTRLLVL.

V gene TRBV21-1 combines with J gene TRBJ2-2; the table's D call of TRBD2 was not tested on the DNA. TRBV21-1 is reported as a pseudogene. This CDR3 region has 16 residues. The CDR3 region has the DNA TGTGCCAGCAGCACCACCTCGCCCTCACTTACCGGGGAGCTGTTTTTT. It yields the protein CASSTTSPSLTGELFF.

The chain uses TRBV12-3 or TRBV12-4 and TRBJ1-5; D gene ambiguous. Between the trimmed V and J ends, which lost 2 bases and 6 bases, there was a span of 8 bases. There are 13 residues in the CDR3. The CDR3 nucleotides read TGTGCCAGCAGTTTACCCCCGGGTCAGCCCCAGCATTTT. Encoded protein: CASSLPPGQPQHF.

The CDR3 nucleotides are TGTGCCAGAGAGAATCCAGGGGCCCCCCATGGGTTCTTC. This gives the protein CARENPGAPHGFF. This chain links TRBV21-1 with TRBJ2-1; the table's D call, TRBD1, has no DNA check behind it. TRBV21-1 represents a pseudogene. The CDR3 runs 13 residues.

This chain connects TRBV6-5 to TRBJ1-6; D might be TRBD1 (6 bases). This CDR3 comprises 15 residues. The V gene lost 6 bases and the J gene lost 6 bases, with 15 bases spanning the gap. Per the germline V gene, CDR1 is MNHEY and CDR2 is SVGAGI. The CDR3 coding sequence is TGTGCCAGCAGACGCTCGGACAGCTTTAATTCACCCCTCCACTTT. Translating it yields CASRRSDSFNSPLHF.

The V and J genes are TRBV18 and TRBJ2-3, with 12 positions matching TRBD2. V shed 6 bases and J 6 bases; nucleotides not matched to a gene: 10. The CDR3 totals 16 residues. Germline CDR1 is KGHSH and CDR2 is LQKENI. CDR3 nucleotides: TGTGCCAGCTCCCCCCCAGGGCTAGCGGGGGGGGATACGCAGTATTTT. As protein: CASSPPGLAGGDTQYF.

The chain uses TRBV7-2 and TRBJ2-5; the match to TRBD2 covers 7 bases. The CDR3 has 14 amino acids. Trimming cost V 2 bases and J 2 bases; bases outside gene matches: 2. Germline-derived CDR1 and CDR2 are SGHTA and FQGNSA. CDR3 residues: CASSLTAGQETQYF. CDR3 DNA: TGTGCCAGCAGCTTAACAGCGGGACAAGAGACCCAGTACTTC.

Here the CDR3 reads CASSPGTSGGRDYNEQFF. For the CDR3, the DNA is TGTGCCAGCAGCCCCGGGACTAGCGGGGGCCGTGACTACAATGAGCAGTTCTTC. The V gene is TRBV13, the J gene TRBJ2-1; 14 bases align to TRBD2. Germline-derived CDR1 and CDR2 are PRHDT and FYEKMQ (reference sequence). V shed 5 bases and J 3 bases; nucleotides not matched to a gene: 9. The CDR3 has 18 residues.

The chain joins TRBV27 to TRBJ1-1, with a possible D match to TRBD1 (5 bases). Deletions cut 3 bases from V and 0 bases from J, with 14 bases between. Germline-derived CDR1 and CDR2 are MNHEY and SMNVEV (reference sequence). The CDR3 runs 16 residues. This chain's CDR3 is CASSLAHGAMNTEAFF. The DNA of the CDR3 is TGTGCCAGCAGTTTGGCCCATGGGGCGATGAACACTGAAGCTTTCTTT.

V is TRBV11-2 and J is TRBJ1-2; D is ambiguous. The germline V gene encodes CDR1 SGHAT and CDR2 FQNNGV. V was clipped by 1 base and J by 1 base, with 7 bases between them. The CDR3 is made up of 14 amino acids. CDR3 DNA sequence: TGTGCCAGCAGCTTAGTGGGCCGTAACTATGGCTACACCTTC. Translated: CASSLVGRNYGYTF.

This rearrangement joins TRBV7-9 to TRBJ2-4; TRBD2 matches at 13 bases. Trimming removed 4 bases from V and 1 base from J; junction bases left unmatched: 10. There are 19 residues in the CDR3. The germline V gene has CDR1 SEHNR and CDR2 FQNEAQ (reference sequence). CDR3 sequence reads: CASSSPGLAGSRAKNIQYF. CDR3 coding DNA: TGTGCCAGCAGCTCCCCGGGACTAGCGGGGTCAAGGGCCAAAAACATTCAGTACTTC.

The chain links TRBV7-3 to TRBJ1-2; no reliable D call. Germline loops: CDR1 SGHTA, CDR2 FQGTGA. This CDR3 region has 13 residues. The germline V and J ends were trimmed by 3 bases and 6 bases, with 11 bases remaining between them. The CDR3 nucleotides read TGTGCCAGCAGCTTCCGGAGAGGTGATGGCTACACCTTC. Translation: CASSFRRGDGYTF.

DNA for the CDR3: TGTGCCAGCAGCCGGAGGGGAGAGGGCACTGAAGCTTTCTTT. Its translation is CASSRRGEGTEAFF. The genes are TRBV16 and TRBJ1-1; possible D gene TRBD1, 5 bases. CDR1 and CDR2 from the germline V gene are KGHSY and FQNENV. The V gene lost 4 bases and the J gene lost 4 bases, with 13 bases spanning the gap. This CDR3 is 14 amino acids long.

The chain joins TRBV7-3 to TRBJ2-5; 12 bases fit TRBD2. CDR1 and CDR2 (germline): SGHTA, FQGTGA. J lost 5 bases, V lost 5 bases, and 6 bases had no gene match. This CDR3 spans 15 amino acids. The CDR3 DNA follows: TGTGCCAGCAGCCCCCTAGCGGGGGGGGTGGAGACCCAGTACTTC. This codes for CASSPLAGGVETQYF.

Here the CDR3 reads CASSLSVTDTQYF. DNA of the CDR3: TGTGCCAGCAGCTTATCGGTGACAGATACGCAGTATTTT. V gene TRBV7-2 combines with J gene TRBJ2-3; D uncertain. The germline gives CDR1 SGHTA, CDR2 FQGNSA. The CDR3 is made up of 13 amino acids. V was shortened by 2 bases and J by 3 bases, with 6 bases between the two germline ends.

This rearrangement joins TRBV5-1 to TRBJ1-4, with D unresolved. The V gene lost 0 bases and the J gene lost 5 bases, with 11 bases spanning the gap. Germline CDR1 is SGHRS and CDR2 is YFSETQ. The length of the CDR3 is 15 residues. Here the CDR3 reads CASSLDSAANEKLFF. In DNA form, the CDR3 reads TGCGCCAGCAGCTTGGATTCGGCGGCAAATGAAAAACTGTTTTTT.

The genes are TRBV11-2 and TRBJ1-1; 7 nucleotides line up with TRBD1. Looked up from germline, CDR1 is SGHAT and CDR2 is FQNNGV. CDR3 length: 14 residues. V dropped 5 bases and J dropped 5; count of bases not matched to a gene: 8. In nucleotides, the CDR3 is TGTGCCAGCAGCCCGCGACAGGGAAGAACTGAAGCTTTCTTT. Translating gives CASSPRQGRTEAFF.

The V gene is TRBV19, the J gene TRBJ1-6; no clear D. The CDR3 loop spans 12 amino acids. Between the trimmed V and J ends, which lost 5 bases and 6 bases, there was a span of 5 bases. Germline values: CDR1 LNHDA, CDR2 SQIVND (reference sequence). CDR3 protein: CASSEGNSPLHF. The CDR3 DNA is TGTGCCAGTAGTGAGGGTAATTCACCCCTCCACTTT.

The gene calls are TRBV7-9 and TRBJ1-6; a possible D gene is TRBD1 (6 bases). This CDR3 has 16 residues. Germline V gene lookup returns CDR1 SEHNR and CDR2 FQNEAQ (reference sequence). Trimming took off 5 bases at V and 3 bases at J, with 14 bases between the two ends. The CDR3 protein is CASSAGAGFYNSPLHF. In DNA, the CDR3 is TGTGCCAGCAGCGCGGGGGCAGGGTTCTATAATTCACCCCTCCACTTT.

J is TRBJ2-2 and V is TRBV5-3; D is possibly TRBD2 (5 bases). TRBV5-3 is designated an ORF whose function remains uncertain. V shed 1 base and J shed 7 bases, with 20 bases lying between them. CDR3 length: 17 residues. CDR3 protein: CARSLKEELVRVGELFF. CDR3 nucleotides: TGTGCCAGAAGCTTGAAGGAGGAACTAGTAAGGGTCGGGGAGCTGTTTTTT.

The chain recombines TRBV6-2 or TRBV6-3 with TRBJ1-2; D possibly corresponds to TRBD1 (5 bases). The CDR3 runs 17 residues. In germline, CDR1 is MNHEY, CDR2 SVGEGT. V lost 5 bases, J lost 7 bases, and 26 bases lay in between. CDR3 sequence reads: CASSNQGGVTLSSGYTF. The CDR3 DNA reads as TGTGCCAGCAGTAACCAGGGCGGTGTTACCCTTTCGTCTGGCTACACCTTC.

The chain carries TRBV7-9 and TRBJ2-1; 12 bases fit TRBD1. CDR1 is SEHNR and CDR2 is FQNEAQ in the germline V gene (reference sequence). J gave up 9 bases and V 8 bases, and 14 bases lay outside the gene matches. The CDR3 consists of 16 residues. CDR3 DNA sequence: TGTGCCAGCGGCCCCGCGGGACAGGGGGCTTTAGGTGAGCAGTTCTTC. Translation: CASGPAGQGALGEQFF. Combining the CDR3 with reference TRBV7-9 and TRBJ2-1 gives the whole variable domain DTGVSQNPRHKITKRGQNVTFRCDPISEHNRLYWYRQTLGQGPEFLTYFQNEAQLEKSRLLSDRFSAERPKGSFSTLEIQRTEQGDSAMYLCASGPAGQGALGEQFFGPGTRLTVL.

The rearrangement links TRBV4-1 to TRBJ1-1; 10 bases agree with TRBD1. This CDR3 is 15 amino acids long. The trim removed 5 bases at V and 1 base at J, leaving 4 bases unmatched. Germline V gene sequence: CDR1 MGHRA, CDR2 YSYEKL. CDR3 in amino acids: CASSKGQGPNTEAFF. The CDR3 DNA sequence: TGCGCCAGCAGCAAGGGACAGGGGCCGAACACTGAAGCTTTCTTT.

The chain uses TRBV28 and TRBJ2-5; D may be TRBD1 (6 bases). V lost 5 bases to trimming and J lost 5 bases, with 18 bases between them. Germline-derived CDR1 and CDR2 are MDHEN and SYDVKM. There are 15 residues in the CDR3. The CDR3 DNA is TGTGCCAGCAGTGTTCCGGCAGCAAGGGGGGAGACCCAGTACTTC. Amino acids: CASSVPAARGETQYF.

The chain is built from TRBV5-1 and TRBJ1-2, with 8 positions matching TRBD1. The V segment lost 7 bases and the J segment 6 bases; nucleotides outside the gene matches: 17. The germline V gene has CDR1 SGHRS and CDR2 YFSETQ. This CDR3 spans 16 amino acids. This CDR3 reads CASRRQTGEGLHGYTF. The CDR3 DNA follows: TGCGCCAGCCGCCGACAGACAGGGGAAGGTCTTCATGGCTACACCTTC. The whole variable domain, remainder taken from reference TRBV5-1 and TRBJ1-2, is KAGVTQTPRYLIKTRGQQVTLSCSPISGHRSVSWYQQTPGQGLQFLFEYFSETQRNKGNFPGRFSGRQFSNSRSEMNVSTLELGDSALYLCASRRQTGEGLHGYTFGSGTRLTVV.